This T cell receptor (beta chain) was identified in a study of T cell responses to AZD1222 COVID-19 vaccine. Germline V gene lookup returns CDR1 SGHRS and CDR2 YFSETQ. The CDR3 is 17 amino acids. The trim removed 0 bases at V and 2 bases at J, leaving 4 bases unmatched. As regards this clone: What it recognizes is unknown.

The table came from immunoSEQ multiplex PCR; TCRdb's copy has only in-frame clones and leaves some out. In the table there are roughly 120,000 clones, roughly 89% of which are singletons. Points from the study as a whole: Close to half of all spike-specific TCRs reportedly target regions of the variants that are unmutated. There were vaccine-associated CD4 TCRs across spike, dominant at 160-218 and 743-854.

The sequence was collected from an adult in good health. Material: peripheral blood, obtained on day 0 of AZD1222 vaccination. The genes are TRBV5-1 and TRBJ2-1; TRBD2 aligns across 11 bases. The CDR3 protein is CASSLALAGGPYNEQFF. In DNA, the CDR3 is TGCGCCAGCAGCTTGGCGCTAGCGGGAGGCCCCTACAATGAGCAGTTCTTC.